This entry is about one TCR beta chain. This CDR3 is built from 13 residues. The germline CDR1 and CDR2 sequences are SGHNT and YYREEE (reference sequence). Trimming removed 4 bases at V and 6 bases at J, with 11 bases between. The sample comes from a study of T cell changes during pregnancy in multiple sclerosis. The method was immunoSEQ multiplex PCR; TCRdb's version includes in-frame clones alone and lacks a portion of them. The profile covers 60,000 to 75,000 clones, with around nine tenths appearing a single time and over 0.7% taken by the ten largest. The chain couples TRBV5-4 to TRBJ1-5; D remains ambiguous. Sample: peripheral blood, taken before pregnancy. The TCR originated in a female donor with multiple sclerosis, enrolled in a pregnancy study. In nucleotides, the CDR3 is TGTGCCAGCAGCCCCCTGCCCGGTCAGCCCCAGCATTTT. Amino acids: CASSPLPGQPQHF.